One sample yielded the 4 T cell receptor beta chains listed below, sequenced in a study of cytomegalovirus exposure and HLA in healthy donors. The PCR employed 60 Vbeta primers together with 13 Jbeta primers. Only in-frame clones appear in the TCRdb table, and some are missing; sequencing was by immunoSEQ multiplex PCR. This table holds 90,000 to 110,000 clones, over 60% found once. The specimen sequenced was PBMCs. The receptors here all came from a middle-aged man in good health and CMV-seropositive.

This clone was detected only a few times. The chain employs TRBV4-3 and TRBJ1-1; D is uncertain. CDR1 and CDR2 from the germline V gene are LGHNA and YSLEER. The CDR3 sequence is 13 residues long. V was pared by 6 bases and J by 3 bases, with 11 bases between. The DNA for the CDR3 is TGCGCCAGCAGTAAAACGGGTGACACTGAAGCTTTCTTT. Its protein is CASSKTGDTEAFF.

CDR3 in amino acids: CASTPSVSSYEQYF. CDR3 DNA: TGTGCCAGCACCCCTAGCGTGAGCTCCTACGAGCAGTACTTC. The chain couples TRBV6-6 to TRBJ2-7, with D possibly TRBD2 on 6 matching bases. The germline V and J ends were trimmed by 7 bases and 0 bases, with 13 bases remaining between them. The CDR3 totals 14 residues. Germline V CDR1 and CDR2: MNHNY, SVGAGI (reference sequence).

J is TRBJ1-2 and V is TRBV4-3; possible D gene TRBD1, 5 bases. The CDR3 has 16 amino acids. Trimming shortened V by 0 bases and J by 5 bases, and 16 bases separated the two germline ends. Germline CDR1 is LGHNA and CDR2 is YSLEER. CDR3 DNA sequence: TGCGCCAGCAGCCAAGATTTACCTCAGGGATTATATGGCTACACCTTC. Translated, it gives CASSQDLPQGLYGYTF.

This clone appeared once. The V call is TRBV10-3, the J call TRBJ1-2, with 8 bases matching TRBD1. The CDR3 covers 15 residues. The V and J ends lost 2 bases and 3 bases, in that order; junction bases with no gene match: 5. Germline loops: CDR1 ENHRY, CDR2 SYGVKD. CDR3 nucleotides: TGTGCCATCAGTGAGAACCAGGGGGCATACTATGGCTACACCTTC. Amino acids: CAISENQGAYYGYTF.